What follows are 11 T cell receptor beta chains derived from one specimen sequenced in a study of cytomegalovirus exposure and HLA in healthy donors. PCR involved 60 Vbeta and 13 Jbeta primers. Sequencing used immunoSEQ multiplex PCR; TCRdb keeps in-frame clones, though not all of them. The data contain over 35,000 clones, around half of them singletons. Material for sequencing was PBMCs. The receptors come from a human donor in good health.

The V and J genes are TRBV28 and TRBJ2-1; D remains ambiguous. CDR3 length: 12 amino acids. V was shortened by 2 bases and J by 7 bases, with 6 bases between the two germline ends. The germline CDR1 and CDR2 sequences are MDHEN and SYDVKM. The CDR3 region is CASSLVKNEQFF. The CDR3 DNA reads as TGTGCCAGCAGTTTAGTCAAAAATGAGCAGTTCTTC. Supplemented by reference TRBV28 and TRBJ2-1, the full variable domain reads DVKVTQSSRYLVKRTGEKVFLECVQDMDHENMFWYRQDPGLGLRLIYFSYDVKMKEKGDIPEGYSVSREKKERFSLILESASTNQTSMYLCASSLVKNEQFFGPGTRLTVL.

The V and J genes are TRBV4-2 and TRBJ2-1; 8 bases fit TRBD1. This CDR3 is built from 16 residues. Germline assignment: CDR1 LGHNA and CDR2 YNFKEQ. The J segment lost 4 bases and the V segment lost 2 bases, leaving 7 bases of the junction unmatched. The CDR3 reads CASSQQGQGVYNEQFF. The CDR3 region has the DNA TGTGCCAGCAGCCAACAAGGACAGGGAGTTTACAATGAGCAGTTCTTC.

This clone turned up a few times. The V call is TRBV7-6, the J call TRBJ1-3; no clear D. V shed 6 bases and J shed 1 base, with 19 bases lying between them. The CDR3 runs 17 residues. Germline V gene sequence: CDR1 SGHVS, CDR2 FNYEAQ. CDR3 region: CASSGSPDRVSGNTIYF. CDR3 in DNA: TGTGCCAGCAGTGGGAGCCCTGATAGGGTATCTGGAAACACCATATATTTT.

The rearrangement uses TRBV9 and TRBJ1-2; D ambiguous. CDR3 length: 11 amino acids. The V gene lost 6 bases and the J gene lost 6 bases, with 9 bases spanning the gap. Germline lookup yields CDR1 SGDLS and CDR2 YYNGEE. The CDR3 spells CASTRGDGYTF. The CDR3 coding sequence is TGTGCCAGCACCCGAGGAGATGGCTACACCTTC.

The CDR3 DNA follows: TGTGCCAGCAGCTTTGTGGGACAGCATAGCAATCAGCCCCAGCATTTT. Protein product: CASSFVGQHSNQPQHF. V gene TRBV7-8 combines with J gene TRBJ1-5; the match to TRBD1 covers 7 bases. Trimming at V came to 3 bases and at J to 0 bases, leaving 5 bases not matched to a gene. The CDR3 is 16 residues long. The germline gives CDR1 SGHVS, CDR2 FQNEAQ. Full variable domain (remainder filled in from reference TRBV7-8 and TRBJ1-5): GAGVSQSPRYKVAKRGQDVALRCDPISGHVSLFWYQQALGQGPEFLTYFQNEAQLDKSGLPSDRFFAERPEGSVSTLKIQRTQQEDSAVYLCASSFVGQHSNQPQHFGDGTRLSIL.

This clone turned up a few times. The V and J genes are TRBV7-2 and TRBJ2-5, with D perhaps matching TRBD2 (7 bases). Trimming stripped 6 bases from V and 1 base from J, with 18 bases between. The germline CDR1 and CDR2 sequences are SGHTA and FQGNSA. This CDR3 contains 16 residues. CDR3 DNA: TGTGCCAGCAGATTCGGGGGGCGGGGGCCCCAAGAGACCCAGTACTTC. This translates into CASRFGGRGPQETQYF.

The chain combines TRBV4-1 with TRBJ1-2; D is possibly TRBD1 (6 bases). Germline CDR1 and CDR2: MGHRA and YSYEKL. There are 16 residues in the CDR3. V was trimmed by 0 bases and J by 7 bases, leaving 18 bases between them. CDR3 nucleotides: TGCGCCAGCAGCCAAGATTCCCTTGGGGGGGGCTCTGGCTACACCTTC. Translating gives CASSQDSLGGGSGYTF.

The chain carries TRBV7-2 and TRBJ1-3; tentative D call: TRBD1 (6 bases). Germline V lookup: CDR1 SGHTA, CDR2 FQGNSA. V lost 2 bases to trimming and J lost 3 bases, with 8 bases between them. This CDR3 is 14 amino acids long. CDR3 sequence (DNA): TGTGCCAGCAGCTTACAGGGGTTTGGAAACACCATATATTTT. It specifies CASSLQGFGNTIYF. The full variable domain, its missing parts supplied by reference TRBV7-2 and TRBJ1-3, is GAGVSQSPSNKVTEKGKDVELRCDPISGHTALYWYRQSLGQGLEFLIYFQGNSAPDKSGLPSDRFSAERTGGSVSTLTIQRTQQEDSAVYLCASSLQGFGNTIYFGEGSWLTVV.

The rearrangement joins TRBV18 to TRBJ2-7; 11 nucleotides line up with TRBD2. CDR1 KGHSH and CDR2 LQKENI come from the germline V gene. V trimming: 1 base; J trimming: 2 bases; junction bases outside the gene matches: 4. The CDR3 spans 16 residues. The CDR3 DNA follows: TGTGCCAGCTCACCACTTGGGACTAGCGGAACCTACGAGCAGTACTTC. It encodes CASSPLGTSGTYEQYF.

By its share, this clone is medium-sized. The V gene is TRBV10-3, the J gene TRBJ1-1; D unresolved. The V end was cut by 3 bases, the J end by 4 bases, with 9 bases between. Germline V gene data show CDR1 as ENHRY and CDR2 as SYGVKD. The CDR3 covers 13 residues. The CDR3 loop is CAISEAGRTEAFF. CDR3 DNA: TGTGCCATCAGTGAAGCGGGTCGCACTGAAGCTTTCTTT.

The V and J genes are TRBV28 and TRBJ1-2; TRBD1 agrees at 9 bases. The CDR3 is made up of 17 amino acids. V lost 3 bases and J lost 4; bases outside the gene matches: 12. Germline CDR1 and CDR2: MDHEN and SYDVKM. CDR3: CASSFPGGTGSLYGYTF. In nucleotides, the CDR3 is TGTGCCAGCAGTTTCCCCGGCGGGACAGGGTCACTCTATGGCTACACCTTC.